This TCR beta chain was recovered during a study of cytotoxic CD8 clonotypes in ibrutinib-treated CLL (dated by TCRdb to the early 2020s). Concerning the study at large: In this cohort, approximately 14 patients were treatment-naive and under 13 were relapsed/refractory, while some 18 had unmutated IGHV. Partial responses were observed in roughly 24 patients and complete responses in 2; after a median follow-up of 68 months, remission was maintained in 15 or so patients and progression was observed in roughly twelve. Samples at response were collected after a median of about twelve months of treatment, with a range of roughly 6 to 40 months. Samples averaged roughly 280,000 productive templates and 94,082 productive rearrangements. Longitudinal samples were available for about 30% of the 86 trial participants. Cryopreserved peripheral blood mononuclear cells were obtained before treatment, at response, and at either sustained remission or disease progression. Every remission and progressive disease sample was obtained while ibrutinib was still being received by the patients.

The time point label on this specimen signifies: approximately 25 months on ibrutinib. Approximately 2 micrograms of genomic DNA were extracted from cryopreserved PBMCs for TCR beta library preparation. Longitudinal blood samples from CLL patients receiving ibrutinib monotherapy were subjected to high-throughput TCR beta sequencing. The patients took part in an open-label, single-center phase 2 trial of ibrutinib monotherapy. In regard to this clone: Its antigen target is currently unknown. The record has no base qualities; no much larger clone is one base away.

Summary of the overall study and its limitations: Public clonotypes were rare and either shrank or stayed stable during treatment, and the rise in clonality at ibrutinib response reflected expansion of private clonotypes. Sampling times were not matched between patients in sustained remission and patients whose disease was progressing, and lymph node repertoires were not examined. Baseline clonality exceeded that of age-matched healthy donors and correlated strongly with circulating CD8+ T-cell counts. Clonality increased at ibrutinib response, stayed stable in sustained remission, and fell back toward baseline at progression.

On a MiSeq, deep resolution sequencing aimed for a depth between 1 in 1 million and 1 in 200,000 T cells, with each clonotype covered about 9.9x on average. The immunoSEQ hsTCRB Kit was used to generate TCR beta libraries. The authors' pipeline ran thus. The data were analyzed with ImmunoSEQ Analyzer and ImmunoSEQ Data Assistant, and V, D and J gene assignments followed IMGT definitions. Clonality was computed as one minus normalized Shannon entropy of productive rearrangement frequencies, ranging from 0 to 1. Only overrepresented clonotypes making up at least 0.05% of the repertoire of each patient were included in the public clonotype analysis. Repertoires from about a dozen age-matched healthy donors in immuneACCESS were used as clonality controls. Imported from immuneACCESS, the table was reduced by TCRdb to in-frame sequences with V and J called. These copies leave out some clones; in studies compared against another copy, an unresolved V gene accounts for under half, and the cause of the remainder is not known. V and J calls and clone size are those listed in that table; D and trimming were worked out from the DNA. The sample data list hundreds of thousands of clones, and 70% of these were observed just once. The ten largest clones add up to approximately 15% of the sample.

This receptor was obtained from a human donor with chronic lymphocytic leukemia. This specimen consisted of PBMCs, obtained after 24 months of ibrutinib treatment.

CDR3 reads: CASKGRVDGYTF. The DNA sequence is given as TGTGCCAGTAAGGGCCGGGTTGATGGCTACACCTTC. The chain uses TRBV19 and TRBJ1-2, with the D segment identity uncertain. Per the germline V gene (reference sequence), LNHDA is the CDR1 and SQIVND is the CDR2. Trimming removed 7 bases from V and 6 bases from J, leaving 12 bases between the germline ends. Including the terminal cysteine and phenylalanine, the CDR3 comprises 12 residues. Only the CDR3 DNA stays, 36 bases, in frame from base 1. Reference TRBV19 and TRBJ1-2 proteins supply the regions before and after the CDR3; the full variable domain is: DGGITQSPKYLFRKEGQNVTLSCEQNLNHDAMYWYRQDPGQGLRLIYYSQIVNDFQKGDIAEGYSVSREKKESFPLTVTSAQKNPTAFYLCASKGRVDGYTFGSGTRLTVV.